This T cell receptor (beta chain) derives from a study of blood T cells in healthy people across ages. Study as a whole: Template switching captured about one barcoded beta molecule per two T cells.

Together with a sample-barcoded 5' primer, a J-beta primer mix was included in a second PCR lasting roughly 7 to 11 cycles. One entry per CDR3 protein, called by TCRdb with MiXCR from the 5' RACE reads. Here the sample spans about a million distinct CDR3 sequences, roughly 51% being singletons. A remark on this clonotype: What it recognizes is unknown.

Per germline, CDR1 LGHNA and CDR2 YNFKEQ. The CDR3 has 13 residues. Whole-study results and caveats: Donor CMV status was unknown, possibly confounding expanded clonotype changes. Donors of long life had a larger count of naive CD4+ cells and greater diversity than aged donors. When one million T cells were used, diversity estimates were thought to be underestimates.

The chain is built from TRBV4-2 and TRBJ2-1; D gene unclear. TRBJ2-7 explains the end of the DNA better; the J call may be wrong. The specimen sequenced was blood. This sequence originates from a woman aged 55-69 years in good health. The CDR3 region is CASSQERLNEQYF. The CDR3, as DNA: TGTGCCAGCAGCCAAGAAAGGCTTAACGAGCAGTACTTC.